This is a list of T cell receptor beta chains from one sample in a study of breast tumors, draining lymph nodes, adjacent tissues. One entry per CDR3 protein results from TCRdb running MiXCR on the multiplex PCR reads. The profile shows 200,000 to 250,000 distinct CDR3 sequences, roughly a third of them singletons. The material sequenced was axillary lymph node tissue. The receptors originated from a female donor with breast cancer. Some clones in this sample may be carry-over from other donors' samples. The CDR3 runs from the conserved cysteine through the conserved F or W. The D gene is left open where the match is weak. The size field is filled for only some rows; it gives once, few, many or a size class.

many | - | TRBJ2-3 | TRBV20-1 | CSARDAVLASDTQYF | TGCAGTGCTAGAGATGCGGTGCTGGCCTCAGATACGCAGTATTTT
few | - | TRBJ2-5 | TRBV20-1 | CSAGLQETQYF | TGCAGTGCTGGCCTCCAAGAGACCCAGTACTTC
medium-sized | TRBD1 | TRBJ1-4 | TRBV5-1 | CASSPKTGQGLEKLFF | TGCGCCAGCAGCCCCAAAACTGGACAGGGCTTGGAAAAACTGTTTTTT
many | TRBD2 | TRBJ2-7 | TRBV20-1 | CSASGGAREQYF | TGCAGTGCTAGCGGGGGGGCGAGGGAGCAGTACTTC
many | - | TRBJ1-5 | TRBV19 | CATGQGINQPQHF | TGTGCCACCGGGCAGGGTATCAATCAGCCCCAGCATTTT
- | - | TRBJ1-5 | TRBV6-4 | CASSHPSGWGEDEVSNQPQHF | TGTGCCAGCAGTCACCCGAGTGGTTGGGGGGAAGATGAAGTAAGCAATCAGCCCCAGCATTTT
many | - | TRBJ2-7 | TRBV12-3/TRBV12-4 | CASSPGLRIDEQYF | TGTGCCAGCAGTCCCGGGCTTCGGATAGACGAGCAGTACTTC
- | TRBD2 | TRBJ2-5 | TRBV7-8 | CASSPPGTSSQETQYF | TGTGCCAGCAGTCCTCCCGGGACTAGCTCCCAAGAGACCCAGTACTTC
many | TRBD1 | TRBJ1-2 | TRBV7-9 | CATTGQGHGYTF | TGTGCCACCACGGGACAGGGGCATGGCTACACCTTC
few | TRBD2 | TRBJ2-3 | TRBV6-2/TRBV6-3 | CASSTSSGGTTDTQYF | TGTGCCAGCAGTACCTCTAGCGGGGGCACCACAGATACGCAGTATTTT
many | - | TRBJ2-5 | TRBV4-1 | CASSQEGYRTSSETQYF | TGCGCCAGCAGCCAAGAGGGGTACAGGACGTCTTCGGAGACCCAGTACTTC
- | TRBD2 | TRBJ2-5 | TRBV19 | CASSIRTGGGGETQYF | TGTGCCAGTAGTATTCGAACGGGAGGAGGTGGGGAGACCCAGTACTTC
many | - | TRBJ1-2 | TRBV6-6 | CASSYEGSNYGYTF | TGTGCCAGCAGTTACGAGGGTTCTAACTATGGCTACACCTTC
few | TRBD1 | TRBJ1-2 | TRBV28 | CASSIRQGAGGYTF | TGTGCCAGCAGTATCCGACAGGGGGCGGGGGGCTACACCTTC
many | TRBD2 | TRBJ2-3 | TRBV7-2 | CASSLASGGVPDTQYF | TGTGCCAGCAGCCTCGCTAGCGGGGGGGTACCAGATACGCAGTATTTT
few | TRBD1 | TRBJ1-3 | TRBV30 | CACRDRETGNTIYF | TGTGCCTGCCGAGACAGGGAGACTGGAAACACCATATATTTT